The 12 T cell receptor beta chains below were found in one sample sequenced in a study of cytomegalovirus exposure and HLA in healthy donors. Vbeta (60) and Jbeta (13) primers were used in the PCR. Some clones are missing from TCRdb's copy, which holds only in-frame ones; the method was immunoSEQ multiplex PCR. In the table there are over 100,000 clones, 74% of which are singletons. The sample consisted of PBMCs. These receptors came from a human donor in good health.

The V and J genes are TRBV4-2 and TRBJ2-5; 8 bases agree with TRBD2. This CDR3 comprises 17 residues. Looked up from germline, CDR1 is LGHNA and CDR2 is YNFKEQ. The J segment lost 2 bases and the V segment lost 2 bases, leaving 10 bases of the junction unmatched. The CDR3 DNA reads as TGTGCCAGCAGCCAAATTTCGCCGGGAGGGCAGCAAGAGACCCAGTACTTC. Translation gives CASSQISPGGQQETQYF.

The chain links TRBV30 to TRBJ1-6; D uncertain. Per the germline V gene, CDR1 is GTSNPN and CDR2 is SVGIG (reference sequence). The CDR3 is 16 amino acids. Between the trimmed V and J ends, which lost 2 bases and 7 bases, there was a span of 18 bases. Written as DNA, the CDR3 is TGTGCCTGGAGTTTCCGGGAAGACGAATCAAATTCACCCCTCCACTTT. Residues: CAWSFREDESNSPLHF.

The sample holds a few counts of this clone. This chain joins TRBV5-1 and TRBJ2-3; the match to TRBD2 covers 8 bases. The CDR3 runs to 17 residues. Per germline, CDR1 SGHRS and CDR2 YFSETQ. J was trimmed by 0 bases and V by 3 bases; bases with no gene match: 9. The chain's CDR3 is CASSSSPGGGSTDTQYF. CDR3 sequence (DNA): TGCGCCAGCAGCTCCTCCCCGGGGGGGGGTAGCACAGATACGCAGTATTTT. Filled out from reference TRBV5-1 and TRBJ2-3, the complete variable domain reads KAGVTQTPRYLIKTRGQQVTLSCSPISGHRSVSWYQQTPGQGLQFLFEYFSETQRNKGNFPGRFSGRQFSNSRSEMNVSTLELGDSALYLCASSSSPGGGSTDTQYFGPGTRLTVL.

This chain connects TRBV6-6 to TRBJ1-2; D possibly corresponds to TRBD1 (6 bases). Germline V gene data show CDR1 as MNHNY and CDR2 as SVGAGI (reference sequence). This CDR3 region has 13 residues. Trimming left V 3 bases short and J 6 bases short, with 11 bases between. CDR3 region: CASSYQGLDGYTF. The CDR3 DNA reads TGTGCCAGCAGTTATCAGGGGCTAGATGGCTACACCTTC.

The chain couples TRBV10-3 to TRBJ1-5; TRBD1 aligns across 7 bases. The germline gives CDR1 ENHRY, CDR2 SYGVKD. There are 17 residues in the CDR3. The V segment lost 2 bases and the J segment 2 bases; nucleotides outside the gene matches: 9. The CDR3 DNA is TGTGCCATCAGTGAGCCCCAGGGGGGTGAAGGCAATCAGCCCCAGCATTTT. Its protein product is CAISEPQGGEGNQPQHF.

V gene TRBV11-2 combines with J gene TRBJ1-4; 8 bases are shared with TRBD1. Germline V gene data show CDR1 as SGHAT and CDR2 as FQNNGV. The CDR3 consists of 13 residues. The ends lost 5 bases at V and 8 bases at J; junction bases unmatched: 4. The DNA of the CDR3 is TGTGCCAGCAGCCGGGACAGGCTGGAAAAACTGTTTTTT. It specifies CASSRDRLEKLFF.

The J gene is TRBJ2-3, the V gene TRBV27; 7 bases are a match to TRBD2. V dropped 8 bases and J dropped 3; count of bases not matched to a gene: 14. Germline CDR1 and CDR2: MNHEY and SMNVEV (reference sequence). The CDR3 spans 16 residues. As DNA, the CDR3 is TGTGCCAGCGGTCGAGCAATCCGGGGAGGGACAGATACGCAGTATTTT. It specifies CASGRAIRGGTDTQYF.

The V and J genes are TRBV6-4 and TRBJ2-1, with no clear D. The germline V gene encodes CDR1 MRHNA and CDR2 SNTAGT. The CDR3 consists of 11 residues. V was pared by 6 bases and J by 5 bases, with 5 bases between. This chain's CDR3 is CASSFHNEQFF. CDR3 nucleotides: TGTGCCAGCAGCTTTCACAATGAGCAGTTCTTC.

The genes are TRBV28 and TRBJ2-4; D possibly corresponds to TRBD1 (6 bases). This CDR3 comprises 14 residues. Germline CDR1 and CDR2: MDHEN and SYDVKM. The V gene lost 8 bases and the J gene lost 1 base, with 12 bases spanning the gap. The CDR3 loop reads CASSPGQAKNIQYF. DNA of the CDR3: TGTGCCAGCTCCCCCGGACAGGCCAAAAACATTCAGTACTTC.

The genes are TRBV28 and TRBJ2-5; 8 nucleotides line up with TRBD2. Trimming cost V 5 bases and J 4 bases; bases outside gene matches: 9. Germline V gene data show CDR1 as MDHEN and CDR2 as SYDVKM. The CDR3 has 15 amino acids. The CDR3 loop is CASSPRGREGETQYF. In DNA form, the CDR3 reads TGTGCCAGCAGTCCTCGTGGACGGGAGGGAGAGACCCAGTACTTC.

V usage is TRBV4-3 and J usage is TRBJ2-1; possibly TRBD1 for D (6 bases). Per the germline V gene, CDR1 is LGHNA and CDR2 is YSLEER. The V and J ends lost 3 bases and 9 bases respectively, with 18 bases between them. The CDR3 contains 15 residues. CDR3 nucleotide sequence: TGCGCCAGCAGCCAGGGACAACCCGGGCTGGGTGAGCAGTTCTTC. This translates into CASSQGQPGLGEQFF.

V gene TRBV5-1 combines with J gene TRBJ1-5; D perhaps matches TRBD1 (5 bases). Deletions cut 5 bases from V and 7 bases from J, with 19 bases between. Germline V gene lookup returns CDR1 SGHRS and CDR2 YFSETQ. There are 15 residues in the CDR3. CDR3 coding DNA: TGCGCCAGCAGGCCCCGTCCAGGGAATGACCAGCCCCAGCATTTT. This sequence encodes CASRPRPGNDQPQHF.